This TCR beta chain was captured by sequencing in a study of OX40 agonist ivuxolimab in advanced cancers. For the wider study: The costimulatory receptor OX40 (CD134) was targeted by ivuxolimab, a fully human IgG2 agonistic monoclonal antibody. Intravenous ivuxolimab was administered to patients every 2 weeks at six dose levels: 0.01, 0.1, 0.3, 1.5, 3 and 10 mg/kg. Among the 50 to 55 dose-escalation patients, about 20 had hepatocellular carcinoma, roughly 15 melanoma, 9 renal cell carcinoma and 9 head and neck cancer. A male proportion of around 83% and a mean age of roughly 55 years, ranging from roughly 23 to 85, were recorded for the dose-escalation cohort. Prior anti-PD-1, anti-PD-L1 or anti-CTLA-4 therapy was permitted, and checkpoint inhibitors had been received by 30% to 40% of dose-escalation patients. Partial responses occurred in three dose-escalation patients, of whom one had hepatocellular carcinoma and two had cutaneous melanoma. The purpose of peripheral TCRbeta sequencing was to test whether ivuxolimab changed TCR sequence diversity and led to clonal T-cell expansion. The paper reports the monotherapy dose-escalation portion (N of about 52 patients) of the phase I ivuxolimab trial. On the study overall, not on this receptor specifically: The antigen specificity of the clonally expanded peripheral T cells was not determined. In the 0.1-3.0 mg/kg groups, partial responders had among the lowest normalized peripheral clonal expansion, particularly in CD8+ T cells. After ivuxolimab, expanded clones were on average more numerous among CD8+ T cells than among CD4+ T cells. Clonal expansion of both CD4+ and CD8+ blood T cells was observed from baseline to week 6 at doses 0.1 to 3.0 mg/kg. Low levels of normalized T-cell clonal expansion were also seen in some nonresponding patients.

Genomic DNA was isolated from the sorted cells so that the TCRbeta CDR3 region could be sequenced. TCRbeta CDR3 regions were sequenced using the immunoSEQ Assay. The table was pulled from immuneACCESS by TCRdb, which kept in-frame rearrangements only. Such tables lose some clones; where checked, under half of the loss comes from unresolved V genes, and the rest has no known cause. For this sample the table gives about 19,000 clones, of which about 88% were detected only once. Less than 60% of the sample belongs to the ten largest clones. Patients with a history of autoimmune disease or receiving systemic immunosuppression were excluded from the trial. Peripheral blood for TCR sequencing was collected from all dose cohorts at baseline, on cycle 4 day 1, and on cycle 7 day 1. Samples were obtained from an open-label, multicenter, first-in-human phase I dose-escalation trial of ivuxolimab. Adults with locally advanced or metastatic melanoma, renal cell carcinoma, hepatocellular carcinoma or head and neck squamous cell carcinoma were enrolled in the trial. Before TCR sequencing, CD4+ T cells and CD8+ T cells from peripheral blood were sorted into separate populations.

The CDR3 sequence holds 15 residues, the cysteine and phenylalanine included. Only CDR3 DNA is held: 45 bases, read in frame from base 1. The germline ends are 17 bases apart after V is trimmed by 4 bases and J by 8 bases. For CDR1 and CDR2, the germline V gene lists SGHTA and FQGTGA. On this clone: This receptor's antigen is unknown. Base qualities are not provided; no much larger clone lies one nucleotide away.

This receptor chain uses TRBV7-3 and TRBJ2-2; the D gene is possibly TRBD2, with 6 bases matching. This sample comprised CD4+ or CD8+ T cells sorted from blood, obtained in a trial of the OX40 agonist ivuxolimab. The sequence was obtained from an adult with an advanced solid tumor such as melanoma, head and neck, liver or kidney cancer. The sequenced DNA is TGTGCCAGCAGCTCGCTGGGAGGACCCGCGGGGGAGCTGTTTTTT. It encodes CASSSLGGPAGELFF.